The clone carrying this T cell receptor beta chain was seen once. Original analysis: By means of reference gene primer amplification, nucleated cell counts were estimated. TCRdb's copy holds only in-frame clones and misses some; the assay was immunoSEQ multiplex PCR. The DNA was the basis for D and trimming; V, J and clone size are from that table. Of tens of thousands of clones in the sample, more than 85% were seen once. These data originate in a study of blood T cell repertoires in COVID-19. Study-wide context: Specimens from acute and convalescent COVID-19 originated in the United States, Italy and Spain. T cells, B-cell-depleted T cells, or PBMCs supplied cDNA or gDNA.

V lost 5 bases to trimming and J lost 7 bases; unmatched junction nucleotides: 8. CDR3 size: 15 residues. Germline assignment: CDR1 MNHEY and CDR2 SVGAGI. The chain employs TRBV6-5 and TRBJ2-2, with 9 bases lining up with TRBD1. Material: peripheral blood. This receptor was taken from a man between 65 and 85 years old with acute or convalescent COVID-19. The CDR3 bases are TGTGCCAGCAGTACCGGGACAGGGTTTAACGGGGAGCTGTTTTTT. Amino acids: CASSTGTGFNGELFF.